The 27 T cell receptor beta chains given below trace back to one sample, sequenced in a study of brain T cells in children with intractable seizures. TCRdb keeps only in-frame clones here, not all; method: immunoSEQ multiplex PCR. The sample consists of under 150,000 clones, 94% of them appearing once. The input for sequencing was peripheral blood, taken at surgery. Receptors originate from a boy younger than two with hemimegalencephaly and intractable seizures.

V usage is TRBV19 and J usage is TRBJ2-1; D gene uncertain. CDR1 is LNHDA and CDR2 is SQIVND in the germline V gene (reference sequence). The V gene lost 1 base and the J gene lost 0 bases, with 7 bases spanning the gap. This CDR3 contains 15 residues. The CDR3 sequence: CASSIAPGSYNEQFF. The DNA for the CDR3 is TGTGCCAGTAGTATAGCACCCGGCTCCTACAATGAGCAGTTCTTC.

The rearrangement uses TRBV19 and TRBJ2-1; D remains unclear. This CDR3 has 11 amino acids. Germline V lookup: CDR1 LNHDA, CDR2 SQIVND (reference sequence). Trimming removed 10 bases from V and 6 bases from J, with 10 bases in between. The CDR3 here is CATSPGNEQFF. For the CDR3, the DNA is TGTGCCACCTCCCCTGGCAATGAGCAGTTCTTC.

This rearrangement joins TRBV30 to TRBJ2-5, with D uncertain. From germline, CDR1 is GTSNPN and CDR2 SVGIG (reference sequence). The CDR3 extends over 12 amino acids. The germline V and J ends were trimmed by 0 bases and 5 bases, with 7 bases remaining between them. The CDR3 DNA reads TGTGCCTGGAGTGTACTCGGTGAGACCCAGTACTTC. Translating it yields CAWSVLGETQYF.

The chain is built from TRBV19 and TRBJ2-3; 9 bases align to TRBD1. This CDR3 has 15 residues. With V trimmed by 3 bases and J by 2 bases, 3 bases remained unmatched. Germline V CDR1 and CDR2: LNHDA, SQIVND (reference sequence). CDR3 in amino acids: CASSMGTGPTDTQYF. In DNA, the CDR3 is TGTGCCAGTAGTATGGGGACAGGGCCCACAGATACGCAGTATTTT.

The rearrangement joins TRBV21-1 to TRBJ2-2; no DNA check was done on the table's D call, TRBD1. TRBV21-1 is designated a pseudogene. This CDR3 contains 15 residues. CDR3 protein: CASILGGRMAGELFF. The CDR3 DNA reads TGTGCCAGCATATTAGGGGGAAGGATGGCCGGGGAGCTGTTTTTT.

The chain joins TRBV9 to TRBJ2-5, with 10 bases aligning to TRBD2. Germline values: CDR1 SGDLS, CDR2 YYNGEE. This CDR3 contains 15 residues. V was pared by 3 bases and J by 4 bases, with 6 bases of the junction left unmatched. The chain's CDR3 is CASSAGTSVGETQYF. The CDR3 coding sequence is TGTGCCAGCAGCGCCGGGACTAGCGTTGGAGAGACCCAGTACTTC.

This clone was counted a single time. V and J are TRBV28 and TRBJ2-1; D ambiguous. V dropped 10 bases and J dropped 5 bases, with 36 bases sitting between them. Germline-derived CDR1 and CDR2 are MDHEN and SYDVKM. The CDR3 length is 20 residues. The CDR3, as DNA: TGTGCCACCCCCCTAATAGACTTATCCTGTAGGATCCGGCTCCACAATGAGCAGTTCTTC. Encoded protein: CATPLIDLSCRIRLHNEQFF.

The chain employs TRBV11-2 and TRBJ1-6; the D gene is possibly TRBD1 (5 bases). The CDR3 has 14 residues. Trimming shortened V by 5 bases and J by 2 bases, and 7 bases separated the two germline ends. Germline V gene data show CDR1 as SGHAT and CDR2 as FQNNGV. The CDR3 protein is CASSQGPYNSPLHF. Here the CDR3 DNA reads TGTGCCAGCAGCCAGGGACCCTATAATTCACCCCTCCACTTT.

The CDR3 region has the DNA TGTGCCAGCAGCCAAGGGGGAGCGGGAGCGGGCACAGATACGCAGTATTTT. This codes for CASSQGGAGAGTDTQYF. This sequence joins TRBV3-1 (or the pseudogene TRBV3-2) and TRBJ2-3, with 8 bases aligning to TRBD2. Germline V gene data show CDR1 as LGHDT and CDR2 as YNNKEL (reference sequence). Trimming cost V 1 base and J 1 base; bases outside gene matches: 7. The CDR3 sequence is 17 residues long.

The rearrangement uses TRBV27 and TRBJ2-2; a possible D gene is TRBD1 (5 bases). Germline V lookup: CDR1 MNHEY, CDR2 SMNVEV (reference sequence). Trimming left V 1 base short and J 6 bases short, with 6 bases between. This CDR3 spans 13 amino acids. CDR3 nucleotide sequence: TGTGCCAGCAGTTTATTAGGGGCCGGGGAGCTGTTTTTT. Protein sequence: CASSLLGAGELFF.

V gene TRBV3-1 (or the pseudogene TRBV3-2) combines with J gene TRBJ2-3; perhaps TRBD2 as D (5 bases). In germline, CDR1 is LGHDT, CDR2 YNNKEL (reference sequence). Between the trimmed V and J ends, which lost 0 bases and 1 base, there was a span of 11 bases. The CDR3 has 16 residues. CDR3 residues: CASSQEGWRGTDTQYF. CDR3 nucleotides: TGTGCCAGCAGCCAAGAGGGTTGGCGGGGCACAGATACGCAGTATTTT.

This chain links TRBV18 with TRBJ1-2; the D gene is possibly TRBD1 (5 bases). This CDR3 has 13 residues. Per germline, CDR1 KGHSH and CDR2 LQKENI. The V gene lost 2 bases and the J gene lost 7 bases, with 11 bases spanning the gap. The CDR3 nucleotides read TGTGCCAGCTCACCATCGGGGCGGACTGGCTACACCTTC. Its translation is CASSPSGRTGYTF.

J is TRBJ2-3 and V is TRBV6-1; D ambiguous. With 2 bases removed from V and 7 bases from J, the gap between germline ends came to 4 bases. The germline V gene has CDR1 MNHNS and CDR2 SASEGT. This CDR3 spans 11 amino acids. Written as DNA, the CDR3 is TGTGCCAGCAGTGAATTCTATACGCAGTATTTT. Encoded protein: CASSEFYTQYF.

The chain carries TRBV28 and TRBJ1-5; D remains ambiguous. Trimming removed 3 bases at V and 2 bases at J, with 11 bases between. The germline V gene encodes CDR1 MDHEN and CDR2 SYDVKM. CDR3 size: 15 residues. CDR3 in DNA: TGTGCCAGCAGTTTCGAAAGGAGTGGCAATCAGCCCCAGCATTTT. Translation: CASSFERSGNQPQHF.

This clone was seen only once. The chain uses TRBV6-5 and TRBJ1-4; no clear D. The V gene lost 8 bases and the J gene lost 2 bases, with 15 bases spanning the gap. Germline-derived CDR1 and CDR2 are MNHEY and SVGAGI. This CDR3 has 15 residues. The CDR3 nucleotides are TGTGCCAGCCATGCCCAAGGTGGGACTAATGAAAAACTGTTTTTT. Its translation: CASHAQGGTNEKLFF.

The J gene is TRBJ2-5, the V gene TRBV9, with 10 bases that match TRBD2. Losses at the gene ends were 0 bases for V and 5 bases for J; bases not matched to a gene: 7. Germline V lookup: CDR1 SGDLS, CDR2 YYNGEE. The CDR3 is 16 amino acids. CDR3 nucleotide sequence: TGTGCCAGCAGCGTAGGCCTAGCGGGAGTCGAGGAGACCCAGTACTTC. This translates into CASSVGLAGVEETQYF.

This chain connects TRBV7-8 to TRBJ2-7; 12 bases map to TRBD2. The CDR3 spans 18 residues. The junction had 13 bases not matched to a gene; V was cut back by 5 bases and J by 2 bases. Germline V CDR1 and CDR2: SGHVS, FQNEAQ. CDR3 nucleotide sequence: TGTGCCAGCAGCCTGGGACTAGCGGGCGCTCAAACGGCCTACGAGCAGTACTTC. Translating gives CASSLGLAGAQTAYEQYF.

The chain recombines TRBV12-3 or TRBV12-4 with TRBJ1-1; D is unresolved. Deletions cut 2 bases from V and 2 bases from J, with 6 bases between. The CDR3 loop spans 13 amino acids. The CDR3 spells CASSLYRNTEAFF. The CDR3 DNA reads TGTGCCAGCAGTTTATATAGAAACACTGAAGCTTTCTTT.

The CDR3 is CSGGASGRINEQFF. The CDR3 DNA reads as TGCAGCGGGGGGGCTAGCGGGCGTATCAATGAGCAGTTCTTC. This chain joins TRBV29-1 and TRBJ2-1, with 8 bases matching TRBD2. Per germline, CDR1 SQVTM and CDR2 ANQGSEA. The junction had 11 bases not matched to a gene; V was cut back by 7 bases and J by 6 bases. This CDR3 region has 14 residues.

This CDR3 is CASSVGTGGMNTEAFF. In DNA, the CDR3 is TGTGCCAGCAGCGTAGGGACAGGGGGCATGAACACTGAAGCTTTCTTT. V usage is TRBV9 and J usage is TRBJ1-1; TRBD1 matches at 11 bases. Per the germline V gene, CDR1 is SGDLS and CDR2 is YYNGEE. V gave up 0 bases and J gave up 0 bases; unmatched junction bases: 1. The CDR3 runs to 16 residues.

The sample holds one count of this clone. The chain recombines TRBV28 with TRBJ1-5, with a possible D match to TRBD1 (5 bases). Germline CDR1 and CDR2: MDHEN and SYDVKM. Between the trimmed V and J ends, which lost 3 bases and 9 bases, there was a span of 18 bases. The CDR3 runs 15 residues. The CDR3 spells CASSFTAAGRGPQHF. In DNA form, the CDR3 reads TGTGCCAGCAGTTTTACGGCGGCAGGGAGGGGGCCCCAGCATTTT.

The V and J genes are TRBV6-5 and TRBJ2-2; 8 bases map to TRBD2. CDR1 and CDR2 (germline): MNHEY, SVGAGI. The CDR3 is 15 amino acids. J gave up 3 bases and V 8 bases, and 8 bases lay outside the gene matches. The CDR3 loop is CASHQGGGHTGELFF. CDR3 sequence (DNA): TGTGCCAGCCACCAGGGCGGGGGGCACACCGGGGAGCTGTTTTTT.

For the CDR3, the DNA is TGTGCCAGCACCCAGGCGGCTAGCGGGAAGCAGTTCTTC. Residues: CASTQAASGKQFF. The rearrangement joins TRBV9 to TRBJ2-1, with 9 positions matching TRBD2. The length of the CDR3 is 13 residues. Germline loops: CDR1 SGDLS, CDR2 YYNGEE. Germline trimming cut 6 bases from V and 11 bases from J; bases unmatched to any gene: 9.

The chain employs TRBV7-9 and TRBJ2-7, with D uncertain. The germline gives CDR1 SEHNR, CDR2 FQNEAQ (reference sequence). Trimming removed 2 bases at V and 2 bases at J, with 13 bases between. CDR3 length: 15 amino acids. This CDR3 reads CASSLSVSTTYEQYF. As DNA, the CDR3 is TGTGCCAGCAGCTTATCGGTTAGCACCACCTACGAGCAGTACTTC.

The chain is built from TRBV2 and TRBJ1-1; no definite D call. The germline V gene has CDR1 SNHLY and CDR2 FYNNEI. V lost 3 bases to trimming and J lost 1 base, with 9 bases between them. This CDR3 region has 14 residues. In DNA form, the CDR3 reads TGTGCCAGCAGTGACGTAAGACCGAACACTGAAGCTTTCTTT. Translation: CASSDVRPNTEAFF.

A single count supports this clone. V gene TRBV4-1 combines with J gene TRBJ2-3; D possibly corresponds to TRBD1 (6 bases). V was clipped by 3 bases and J by 5 bases, with 15 bases between them. This CDR3 is built from 15 residues. Germline lookup yields CDR1 MGHRA and CDR2 YSYEKL. CDR3 DNA sequence: TGCGCCAGCAGCCATCAGCCAGGGGATAAAGATACGCAGTATTTT. Translating gives CASSHQPGDKDTQYF.

This rearrangement joins TRBV11-3 to TRBJ2-7; possible D gene TRBD1, 6 bases. CDR1 is SGHNT and CDR2 is YENEEA in the germline V gene. CDR3 size: 14 residues. V was shortened by 1 base and J by 5 bases, with 12 bases between the two germline ends. DNA of the CDR3: TGTGCCAGCAGCTTAGGGAACAGGGAGAACGAGCAGTACTTC. It yields the protein CASSLGNRENEQYF. Full variable domain (remainder filled in from reference TRBV11-3 and TRBJ2-7): EAGVVQSPRYKIIEKKQPVAFWCNPISGHNTLYWYLQNLGQGPELLIRYENEEAVDDSQLPKDRFSAERLKGVDSTLKIQPAELGDSAVYLCASSLGNRENEQYFGPGTRLTVT.